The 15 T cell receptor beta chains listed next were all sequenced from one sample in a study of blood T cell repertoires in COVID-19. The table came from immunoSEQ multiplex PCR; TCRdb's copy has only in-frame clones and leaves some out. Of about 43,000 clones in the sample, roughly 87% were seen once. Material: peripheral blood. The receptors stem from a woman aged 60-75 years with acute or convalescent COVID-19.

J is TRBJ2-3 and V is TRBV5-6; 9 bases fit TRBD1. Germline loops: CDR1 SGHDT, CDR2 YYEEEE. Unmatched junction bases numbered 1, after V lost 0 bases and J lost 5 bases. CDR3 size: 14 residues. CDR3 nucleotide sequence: TGTGCCAGCAGCTTGGGACAGGGGGGAGATACGCAGTATTTT. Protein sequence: CASSLGQGGDTQYF.

The CDR3 region is CASSEAGGAYSNQPQHF. In DNA, the CDR3 is TGTGCCAGCAGTGAAGCGGGGGGGGCCTATAGCAATCAGCCCCAGCATTTT. The rearrangement links TRBV2 to TRBJ1-5; D may be TRBD1 (6 bases). Germline V gene sequence: CDR1 SNHLY, CDR2 FYNNEI. Trimming shortened V by 0 bases and J by 0 bases, and 12 bases separated the two germline ends. The length of the CDR3 is 17 residues.

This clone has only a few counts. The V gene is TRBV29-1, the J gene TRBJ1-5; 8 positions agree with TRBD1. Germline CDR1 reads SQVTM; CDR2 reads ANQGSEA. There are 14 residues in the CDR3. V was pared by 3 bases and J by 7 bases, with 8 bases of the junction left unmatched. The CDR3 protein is CSVDATGGGQPQHF. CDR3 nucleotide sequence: TGCAGCGTTGATGCTACAGGGGGGGGACAGCCCCAGCATTTT.

Here the CDR3 DNA reads TGTGCCAGCAGCTTAGGGACAGGCGTAGGCACAGATACGCAGTATTTT. This codes for CASSLGTGVGTDTQYF. The V call is TRBV11-3, the J call TRBJ2-3, with 7 bases identical to TRBD1. The CDR3 is made up of 16 amino acids. V was pared by 1 base and J by 1 base, with 5 bases of the junction left unmatched. The V gene's germline CDR1 is SGHNT and CDR2 YENEEA.

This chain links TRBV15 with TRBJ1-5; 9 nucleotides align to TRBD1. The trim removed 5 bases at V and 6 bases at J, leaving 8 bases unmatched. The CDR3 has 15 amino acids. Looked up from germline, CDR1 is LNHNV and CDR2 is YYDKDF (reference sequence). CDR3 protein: CATSHRQGVSQPQHF. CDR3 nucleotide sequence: TGTGCCACCAGCCACAGACAGGGGGTCAGTCAGCCCCAGCATTTT.

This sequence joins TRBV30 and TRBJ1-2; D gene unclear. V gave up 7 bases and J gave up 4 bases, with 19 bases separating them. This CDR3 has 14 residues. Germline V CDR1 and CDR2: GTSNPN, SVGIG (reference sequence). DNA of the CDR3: TGTGCCTCCCCTGGGCAAGGGAGGGCCTATGGCTACACCTTC. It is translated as CASPGQGRAYGYTF.

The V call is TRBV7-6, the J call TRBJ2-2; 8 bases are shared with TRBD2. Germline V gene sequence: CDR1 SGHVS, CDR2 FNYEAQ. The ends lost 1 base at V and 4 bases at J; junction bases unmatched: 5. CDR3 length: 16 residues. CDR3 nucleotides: TGTGCCAGCAGCTTAGAGGGAGCGGGGGCCACCGGGGAGCTGTTTTTT. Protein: CASSLEGAGATGELFF.

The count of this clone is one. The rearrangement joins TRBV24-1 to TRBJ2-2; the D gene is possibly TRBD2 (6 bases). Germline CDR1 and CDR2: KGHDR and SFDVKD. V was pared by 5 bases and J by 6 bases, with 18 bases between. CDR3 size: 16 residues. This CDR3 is CATSGRGGIGAGELFF. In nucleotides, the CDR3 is TGTGCCACCAGTGGGCGGGGAGGAATAGGCGCCGGGGAGCTGTTTTTT.

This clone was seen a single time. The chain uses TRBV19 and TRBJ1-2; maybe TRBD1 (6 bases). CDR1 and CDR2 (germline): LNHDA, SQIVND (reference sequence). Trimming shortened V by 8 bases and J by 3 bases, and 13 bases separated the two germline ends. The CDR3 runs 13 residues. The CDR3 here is CASRPDRYYGYTF. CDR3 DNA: TGTGCCAGTCGCCCCGACAGGTACTATGGCTACACCTTC.

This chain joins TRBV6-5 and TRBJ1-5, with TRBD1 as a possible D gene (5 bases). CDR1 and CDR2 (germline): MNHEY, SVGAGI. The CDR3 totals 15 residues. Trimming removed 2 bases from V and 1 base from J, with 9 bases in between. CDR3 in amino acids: CASSYGSGSNQPQHF. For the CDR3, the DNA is TGTGCCAGCAGTTACGGTTCAGGGAGCAATCAGCCCCAGCATTTT.

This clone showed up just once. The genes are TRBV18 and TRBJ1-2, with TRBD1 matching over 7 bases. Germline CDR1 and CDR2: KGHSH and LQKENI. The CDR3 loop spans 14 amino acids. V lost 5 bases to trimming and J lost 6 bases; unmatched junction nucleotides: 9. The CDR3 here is CASSTSTGSNGYTF. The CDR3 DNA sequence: TGTGCCAGCTCAACGTCGACAGGGTCTAATGGCTACACCTTC.

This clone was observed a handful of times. The CDR3 reads CSVPGKRGEQYF. The CDR3 nucleotides read TGCAGCGTTCCAGGGAAACGAGGCGAGCAGTACTTC. V gene TRBV29-1 combines with J gene TRBJ2-7, with a possible D match to TRBD1 (5 bases). Germline CDR1 SQVTM, CDR2 ANQGSEA. The CDR3 is 12 amino acids. Trimming pared 5 bases from V and 6 bases from J, leaving 14 bases between.

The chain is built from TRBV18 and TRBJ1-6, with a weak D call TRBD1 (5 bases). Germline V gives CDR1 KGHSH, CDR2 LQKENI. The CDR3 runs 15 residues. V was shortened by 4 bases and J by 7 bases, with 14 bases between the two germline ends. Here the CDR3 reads CASSRDQGENSPLHF. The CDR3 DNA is TGTGCCAGCTCACGAGACCAGGGTGAAAATTCACCCCTCCACTTT.

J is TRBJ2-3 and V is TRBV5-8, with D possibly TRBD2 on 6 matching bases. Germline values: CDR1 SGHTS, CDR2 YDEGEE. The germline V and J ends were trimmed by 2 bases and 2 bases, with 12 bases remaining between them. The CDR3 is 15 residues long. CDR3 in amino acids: CASSLGGKNTDTQYF. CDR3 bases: TGTGCCAGCAGCTTAGGAGGGAAGAACACAGATACGCAGTATTTT.

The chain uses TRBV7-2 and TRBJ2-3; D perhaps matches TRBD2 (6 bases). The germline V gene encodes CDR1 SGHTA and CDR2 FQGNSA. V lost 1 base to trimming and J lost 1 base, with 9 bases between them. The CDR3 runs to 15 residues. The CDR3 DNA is TGTGCCAGCAGCTTAGGGCCTAGCGGCACAGATACGCAGTATTTT. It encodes CASSLGPSGTDTQYF.